This TCR beta chain appears in the sequencing data of a study of regulatory T cells in long-lasting Graves disease. The overall study: Newly diagnosed Graves' patients had taken antithyroid drugs under 3 months.

Both iRepertoire HTBI primers and Arm-PCR of CDR3 regions were used to build the TCR beta libraries. TCRdb independently ran MiXCR on the multiplex PCR reads; one entry per CDR3 protein. This table holds 600,000 to 650,000 distinct CDR3 sequences, roughly 15% found once. A remark on this clonotype: A read error may be the cause here, since a much bigger clone is one base away.

The V and J ends lost 4 bases and 6 bases respectively, with 19 bases between them. CDR3 length equals 15 residues. Per germline, CDR1 MDHEN and CDR2 SYDVKM. As for time point: newly diagnosed GD, antithyroid drugs for less than 3 months. PBMC-extracted RNA yielded the TCR library. This sample was shared with a second study, whose subject was T cells in Graves' hyperthyroidism and ophthalmopathy. That investigation notes: Investigators excluded patients with uncontrolled infection, other autoimmune disease, pregnancy or lactation. Model predictions of ophthalmopathy came a median roughly 6.4 months before onset.

The V call is TRBV28, the J call TRBJ2-7; the D gene could be TRBD1 or TRBD2 (5 bases each). The receptor comes from a woman aged 25 to 39 with Graves disease. The sample consisted of peripheral blood mononuclear cells (PBMCs), taken at new diagnosis, from a patient treated with antithyroid drugs. The CDR3 DNA sequence: TGTGCCAGCAGTTCCCCCGGGACGGAGGACCTCGAGCAGTACTTC. It translates to CASSSPGTEDLEQYF.